This T cell receptor beta chain was recovered during a study of T cells after somatic rescue of genetic block. Looked up from germline, CDR1 is SGDLS and CDR2 is YYNGEE. J was trimmed by 0 bases and V by 0 bases; bases with no gene match: 6. The CDR3 runs to 17 residues. Profiled with immunoSEQ multiplex PCR; TCRdb holds only in-frame clones, not every one. The sample holds some 15,000 clones, about two thirds seen once. This TCR was recovered from a boy aged 5-17 years. Input material: peripheral blood mononuclear cells (PBMCs). This chain joins TRBV9 and TRBJ2-5; 9 bases map to TRBD2. Written as DNA, the CDR3 is TGTGCCAGCAGCGTAGGAAGGCTAGCGGGGTACCAAGAGACCCAGTACTTC. This encodes CASSVGRLAGYQETQYF.